A selection of T cell receptor beta chains follows, all from one sample in a study of T cell repertoires in cytomegalovirus infection. One entry per CDR3 protein results from TCRdb running MiXCR on the reads. The sample gives 210,000 or so distinct CDR3 sequences, around 6.6% of which show up once; under 7% is in the top ten. The sequencing input was PBMCs. The receptors derive from a human donor in good health (CMV status not recorded). Some clones in this sample may be carry-over from other donors' samples. Both conserved end residues are trimmed from each CDR3. D genes are given only for firm matches.

CDR3 protein | V gene | D gene | J gene
SANRGLGYGYT | TRBV20-1 | TRBD1 | TRBJ1-2
ASSFGTTNTEAF | TRBV7-2 | - | TRBJ1-1
ASSRGASSYNEQF | TRBV6-1 | - | TRBJ2-1
ASNGQSLSTEAF | TRBV6-2/TRBV6-3 | - | TRBJ1-1
SATEIPGANVLT | TRBV20-1 | - | TRBJ2-6
ASRSQREPLLYNEQF | TRBV6-2/TRBV6-3 | - | TRBJ2-1
SASSRTTYEQY | TRBV20-1 | - | TRBJ2-7
ASAYSPPTQY | TRBV28 | - | TRBJ2-5
ASSLAAEMNTEAF | TRBV7-6 | - | TRBJ1-1
ASSSLGISGANVLT | TRBV6-2/TRBV6-3 | - | TRBJ2-6
ASSPRQGGYGYT | TRBV7-6 | TRBD1 | TRBJ1-2
ASSAMTSGSSYNEQF | TRBV6-1 | TRBD2 | TRBJ2-1
ASSPGQGVGTDTQY | TRBV7-2 | TRBD1 | TRBJ2-3
ASSQWEKPNYGYT | TRBV12-3/TRBV12-4 | - | TRBJ1-2
ASSLELTSGVEEQY | TRBV5-1 | TRBD2 | TRBJ2-7
ASSPARGETQY | TRBV7-9 | - | TRBJ2-5
ASSLQYSNQPQH | TRBV7-8 | - | TRBJ1-5
ASSSGLAASYNEQF | TRBV28 | TRBD2 | TRBJ2-1